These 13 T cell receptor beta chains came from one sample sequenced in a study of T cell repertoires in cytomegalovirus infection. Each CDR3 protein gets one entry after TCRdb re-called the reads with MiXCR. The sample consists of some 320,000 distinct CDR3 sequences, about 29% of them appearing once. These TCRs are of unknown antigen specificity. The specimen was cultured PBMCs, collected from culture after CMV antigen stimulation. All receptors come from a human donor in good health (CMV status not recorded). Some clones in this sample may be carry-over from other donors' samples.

The CDR3, as DNA: TGCGCCAGCAGCCAAGGAGGAGCCAGGGGCAACTATGGCTACACCTTC. This translates into CASSQGGARGNYGYTF. This sequence joins TRBV4-1 and TRBJ1-2, with TRBD1 as a possible D gene (6 bases). The germline CDR1 and CDR2 sequences are MGHRA and YSYEKL. V shed 1 base and J shed 2 bases, with 14 bases lying between them. There are 16 residues in the CDR3.

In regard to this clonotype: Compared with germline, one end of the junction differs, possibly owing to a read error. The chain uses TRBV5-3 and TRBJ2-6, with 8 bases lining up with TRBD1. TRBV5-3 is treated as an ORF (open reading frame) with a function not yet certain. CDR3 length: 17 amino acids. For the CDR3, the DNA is TGTGCCAGCAGCTACTTCCAGGGGGCATCTGGGGCCAACGTCCTGACTTTC. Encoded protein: CASSYFQGASGANVLTF.

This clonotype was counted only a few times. As DNA, the CDR3 is TGTGCCAGTTCTAATCAGGGGCCCTACGAGCAGTACTTC. The encoded protein is CASSNQGPYEQYF. The chain recombines TRBV19 with TRBJ2-7; the D gene is possibly TRBD1 (6 bases). V lost 8 bases and J lost 2, with 13 bases in between. CDR1 LNHDA and CDR2 SQIVND come from the germline V gene (reference sequence). The CDR3 loop spans 13 amino acids.

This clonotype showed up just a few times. The CDR3 reads CASSSNPGLGGTQYF. The DNA for the CDR3 is TGTGCCAGCAGCTCCAACCCAGGCCTTGGGGGGACCCAGTACTTC. V and J are TRBV7-8 and TRBJ2-5; D possibly uses TRBD1 or TRBD2 (5 bases each). Trimming pared 4 bases from V and 7 bases from J, leaving 19 bases between. The CDR3 totals 15 residues. Germline V gives CDR1 SGHVS, CDR2 FQNEAQ.

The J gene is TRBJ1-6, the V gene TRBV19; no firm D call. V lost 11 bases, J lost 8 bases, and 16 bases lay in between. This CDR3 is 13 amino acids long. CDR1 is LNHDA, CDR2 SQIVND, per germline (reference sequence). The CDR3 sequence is CAASTERDSPLHF. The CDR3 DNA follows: TGTGCCGCTTCGACGGAGAGAGATTCACCCCTCCACTTT.

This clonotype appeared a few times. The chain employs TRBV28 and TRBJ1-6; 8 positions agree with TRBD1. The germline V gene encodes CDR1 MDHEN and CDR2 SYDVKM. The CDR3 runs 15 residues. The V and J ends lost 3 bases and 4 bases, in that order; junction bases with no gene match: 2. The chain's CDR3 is CASSFGTGYNSPLHF. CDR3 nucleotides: TGTGCCAGCAGTTTTGGGACAGGTTATAATTCACCCCTCCACTTT.

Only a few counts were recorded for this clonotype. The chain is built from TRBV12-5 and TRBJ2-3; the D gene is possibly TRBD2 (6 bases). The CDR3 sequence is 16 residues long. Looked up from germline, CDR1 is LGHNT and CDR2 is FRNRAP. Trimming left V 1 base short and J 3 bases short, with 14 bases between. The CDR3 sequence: CASGLAQGGVTDTQYF. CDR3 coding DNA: TGTGCTAGTGGTTTGGCGCAGGGAGGTGTGACAGATACGCAGTATTTT.

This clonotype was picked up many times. The CDR3: CSVEEGDKNIQYF. As DNA, the CDR3 is TGCAGCGTTGAAGAAGGGGACAAAAACATTCAGTACTTC. V gene TRBV29-1 combines with J gene TRBJ2-4, with D tentatively TRBD1 (5 bases). Trimming cost V 0 bases and J 3 bases, with 6 bases left between them. The CDR3 runs to 13 residues. The germline CDR1 and CDR2 sequences are SQVTM and ANQGSEA.

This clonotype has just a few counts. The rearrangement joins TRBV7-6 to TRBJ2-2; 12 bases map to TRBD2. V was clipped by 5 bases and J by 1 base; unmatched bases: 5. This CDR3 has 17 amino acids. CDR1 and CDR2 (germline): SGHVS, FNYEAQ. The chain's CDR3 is CASSRAGLAGNTGELFF. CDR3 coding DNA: TGTGCCAGCAGCCGTGCGGGACTAGCGGGGAACACCGGGGAGCTGTTTTTT.

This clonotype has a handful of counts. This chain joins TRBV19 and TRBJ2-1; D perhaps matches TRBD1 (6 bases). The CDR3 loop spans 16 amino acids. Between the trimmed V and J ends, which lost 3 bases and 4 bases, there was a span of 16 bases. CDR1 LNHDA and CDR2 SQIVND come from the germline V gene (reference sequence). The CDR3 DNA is TGTGCCAGTAGTATCGGGACGACAGGCGGGTACAATGAGCAGTTCTTC. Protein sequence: CASSIGTTGGYNEQFF.

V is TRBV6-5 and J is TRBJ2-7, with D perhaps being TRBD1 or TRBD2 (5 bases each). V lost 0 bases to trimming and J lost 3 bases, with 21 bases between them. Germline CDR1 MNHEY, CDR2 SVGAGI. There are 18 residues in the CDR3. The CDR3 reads CASSYSGDAQRVVYEQYF. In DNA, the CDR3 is TGTGCCAGCAGTTACTCGGGGGACGCCCAGAGGGTCGTCTACGAGCAGTACTTC.

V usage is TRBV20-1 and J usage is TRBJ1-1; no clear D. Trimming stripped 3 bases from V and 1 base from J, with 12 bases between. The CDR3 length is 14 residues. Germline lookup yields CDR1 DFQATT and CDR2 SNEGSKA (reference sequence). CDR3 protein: CSARLGNWNTEAFF. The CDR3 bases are TGCAGTGCTAGGTTGGGAAATTGGAACACTGAAGCTTTCTTT.

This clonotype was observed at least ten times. Here the CDR3 DNA reads TGTGCCAGCAGCCAACAGGGTTCTGAAGCTTTCTTT. Translating it yields CASSQQGSEAFF. The chain has TRBV7-8 and TRBJ1-1, with D possibly matching TRBD1 (6 bases). V dropped 5 bases and J dropped 6 bases, with 10 bases sitting between them. Germline values: CDR1 SGHVS, CDR2 FQNEAQ. There are 12 residues in the CDR3.